These 8 T cell receptor beta chains were sequenced from one sample in a study of human thymus T cells. Generated by immunoSEQ multiplex PCR, the TCRdb table keeps only in-frame clones and is missing some. The data show approximately 70,000 clones, roughly 94% seen once. The study used thymus tissue resected during corrective heart surgery. The sequenced material came from thymus tissue. Every receptor here comes from a girl under three years old with a congenital heart defect but otherwise immunologically healthy.

The chain uses TRBV18 and TRBJ2-7, with 9 bases lining up with TRBD1. The V and J ends lost 2 bases and 5 bases, in that order; junction bases with no gene match: 7. CDR3 length: 15 amino acids. CDR1 is KGHSH, CDR2 LQKENI, per germline. CDR3 region: CASSPFGQGLHEQYF. CDR3 in DNA: TGTGCCAGCTCACCATTCGGACAGGGGTTGCACGAGCAGTACTTC.

The chain uses TRBV19 and TRBJ2-1; 9 positions agree with TRBD2. V gave up 3 bases and J gave up 5 bases; unmatched junction bases: 2. The germline CDR1 and CDR2 sequences are LNHDA and SQIVND (reference sequence). The length of the CDR3 is 14 residues. The CDR3 DNA reads TGTGCCAGTAGTATGGCGGGAGGGCACAATGAGCAGTTCTTC. This codes for CASSMAGGHNEQFF.

This chain uses TRBV7-9 with TRBJ2-2; D perhaps matches TRBD2 (5 bases). In germline, CDR1 is SEHNR, CDR2 FQNEAQ (reference sequence). V gave up 10 bases and J gave up 8 bases, with 14 bases separating them. The CDR3 contains 12 residues. In DNA form, the CDR3 reads TGTGCCAACCTGCCCGGGGATGGGGAGCTGTTTTTT. It encodes CANLPGDGELFF. Together with reference TRBV7-9 and TRBJ2-2, the CDR3 gives the full variable domain: DTGVSQNPRHKITKRGQNVTFRCDPISEHNRLYWYRQTLGQGPEFLTYFQNEAQLEKSRLLSDRFSAERPKGSFSTLEIQRTEQGDSAMYLCANLPGDGELFFGEGSRLTVL.

The chain employs TRBV28 and TRBJ2-4; 9 bases agree with TRBD1. The V gene's germline CDR1 is MDHEN and CDR2 SYDVKM. This CDR3 is built from 12 residues. Trimming cost V 5 bases and J 9 bases; bases outside gene matches: 2. The CDR3 DNA sequence: TGTGCCAGCAGTGACAGGGGGGTCATTCAGTACTTC. Translation: CASSDRGVIQYF.

V is TRBV19 and J is TRBJ1-2, with D possibly being TRBD1 (5 bases). The V and J ends lost 5 bases and 3 bases respectively, with 7 bases between them. The CDR3 is 12 amino acids. Germline V gene data show CDR1 as LNHDA and CDR2 as SQIVND (reference sequence). The DNA of the CDR3 is TGTGCCAGTAGTGGGGGGTACTATGGCTACACCTTC. Translating it yields CASSGGYYGYTF.

The chain's CDR3 is CASSARRDRAYEQYF. The CDR3 DNA follows: TGCGCCAGCAGCGCGCGTAGAGACAGGGCCTACGAGCAGTACTTC. J is TRBJ2-7 and V is TRBV5-1; 7 bases are a match to TRBD1. V was pared by 4 bases and J by 2 bases, with 9 bases of the junction left unmatched. CDR1 and CDR2 (germline): SGHRS, YFSETQ. The CDR3 loop spans 15 amino acids.

Only one count was recorded for this clone. This sequence joins TRBV6-5 and TRBJ2-1; 7 nucleotides agree with TRBD2. Germline CDR1 and CDR2: MNHEY and SVGAGI. The CDR3 is 15 amino acids. V was clipped by 7 bases and J by 8 bases; unmatched bases: 14. CDR3 protein: CASKRDWGMVDEQFF. DNA of the CDR3: TGTGCCAGCAAGCGGGACTGGGGTATGGTAGATGAGCAGTTCTTC.

The rearrangement links TRBV10-2 to TRBJ2-2; 11 bases map to TRBD2. The V and J ends lost 6 bases and 4 bases, in that order; junction bases with no gene match: 7. The CDR3 length is 16 residues. Germline V gene sequence: CDR1 WSHSY, CDR2 SAAADI. CDR3: CASSDTGTSGTGELFF. In DNA form, the CDR3 reads TGCGCCAGCAGCGACACCGGGACTAGCGGCACCGGGGAGCTGTTTTTT.